The next 27 T cell receptor beta chains were all read from a single sample in a study of blood T cell repertoires in COVID-19. Only in-frame clones appear in the TCRdb table, and some are missing; sequencing was by immunoSEQ multiplex PCR. The data contain 250,000 to 400,000 clones, approximately 88% of them singletons. What was sequenced was peripheral blood. These TCRs come from a woman aged 30 to 39 with COVID-19, enrolled during active disease.

The V call is TRBV4-1, the J call TRBJ1-1; 8 bases are shared with TRBD1. This CDR3 has 14 amino acids. Germline loops: CDR1 MGHRA, CDR2 YSYEKL. Trimming at V came to 2 bases and at J to 5 bases, leaving 4 bases not matched to a gene. CDR3 sequence: CASSQKDRVTEAFF. The CDR3 DNA follows: TGCGCCAGCAGCCAAAAGGACAGGGTGACTGAAGCTTTCTTT.

This rearrangement joins TRBV27 to TRBJ1-1; possibly TRBD1 for D (6 bases). V gave up 7 bases and J gave up 0 bases, with 15 bases separating them. The length of the CDR3 is 15 residues. Germline loops: CDR1 MNHEY, CDR2 SMNVEV (reference sequence). Here the CDR3 reads CASTSRGQMNTEAFF. The CDR3 DNA follows: TGTGCCAGCACCTCGCGGGGGCAGATGAACACTGAAGCTTTCTTT.

V is TRBV18 and J is TRBJ2-3; 10 bases match TRBD1. The CDR3 is 14 amino acids. The V segment lost 3 bases and the J segment 6 bases; nucleotides outside the gene matches: 3. Germline CDR1 reads KGHSH; CDR2 reads LQKENI. CDR3 sequence: CASSPTGGGDTQYF. Here the CDR3 DNA reads TGTGCCAGCTCACCGACAGGGGGCGGTGATACGCAGTATTTT.

The chain joins TRBV2 to TRBJ1-6, with D uncertain. CDR1 and CDR2 (germline): SNHLY, FYNNEI. With 8 bases removed from V and 8 bases from J, the gap between germline ends came to 16 bases. The CDR3 consists of 14 residues. The CDR3 here is CASSFDRGYSPLHF. CDR3 coding DNA: TGTGCCAGCTCTTTCGACCGGGGTTATTCACCCCTCCACTTT.

The gene calls are TRBV5-8 and TRBJ2-7; D is undetermined. V was trimmed by 1 base and J by 2 bases, leaving 10 bases between them. CDR1 is SGHTS, CDR2 YDEGEE, per germline. The CDR3 loop spans 14 amino acids. CDR3 sequence reads: CASSLNQATYEQYF. For the CDR3, the DNA is TGTGCCAGCAGCTTGAACCAGGCAACCTACGAGCAGTACTTC.

The chain combines TRBV6-6 with TRBJ1-3; a weak D match, TRBD1 (5 bases). Per germline, CDR1 MNHNY and CDR2 SVGAGI (reference sequence). Trimming left V 5 bases short and J 4 bases short, with 18 bases between. The CDR3 is 16 residues long. In DNA form, the CDR3 reads TGTGCCAGCAGTCATACGGGAGGGGCTACAGGAAACACCATATATTTT. Its protein product is CASSHTGGATGNTIYF.

The gene calls are TRBV3-1 (or the pseudogene TRBV3-2) and TRBJ2-7; D may be TRBD2 (6 bases). CDR1 and CDR2 (germline): LGHDT, YNNKEL (reference sequence). The length of the CDR3 is 15 residues. Trimming took 1 base from V and 6 from J, leaving 16 bases between them. The CDR3 DNA sequence: TGTGCCAGCAGCCAAGGACGGAGGGGAACGGGCGAGCAGTACTTC. This translates into CASSQGRRGTGEQYF.

This clone was recorded only once. The genes are TRBV6-2 or TRBV6-3 and TRBJ1-1; TRBD1 aligns across 7 bases. The V gene end was trimmed by 5 bases and the J gene end by 0 bases; junction bases not matched to a gene: 9. CDR1 is MNHEY and CDR2 is SVGEGT in the germline V gene. The CDR3 contains 16 residues. CDR3: CASSNRQGRMNTEAFF. The CDR3 DNA reads TGTGCCAGCAGTAACAGACAGGGCCGCATGAACACTGAAGCTTTCTTT.

V usage is TRBV27 and J usage is TRBJ2-5; 7 bases agree with TRBD1. Germline V gene sequence: CDR1 MNHEY, CDR2 SMNVEV (reference sequence). This CDR3 has 14 residues. The trim removed 4 bases at V and 3 bases at J, leaving 5 bases unmatched. CDR3 loop: CASSSRTGEETQYF. The DNA of the CDR3 is TGTGCCAGCAGTTCCCGAACAGGGGAAGAGACCCAGTACTTC.

In this sample, this clone turned up once. The chain carries TRBV7-6 and TRBJ1-4; D might be TRBD1 (6 bases). Between the trimmed V and J ends, which lost 4 bases and 4 bases, there was a span of 19 bases. Germline V lookup: CDR1 SGHVS, CDR2 FNYEAQ. The CDR3 runs to 17 residues. This chain's CDR3 is CASSSTQQGTFNEKLFF. CDR3 DNA: TGTGCCAGCAGCTCCACCCAACAGGGAACCTTTAATGAAAAACTGTTTTTT.

The CDR3 is CATSDSGQAAREQYF. The CDR3 nucleotides are TGTGCCACCAGTGACTCGGGACAGGCAGCCCGCGAGCAGTACTTC. The rearrangement links TRBV24-1 to TRBJ2-7; 8 nucleotides line up with TRBD1. The CDR3 runs 15 residues. Unmatched junction bases numbered 10, after V lost 4 bases and J lost 6 bases. Germline CDR1 KGHDR, CDR2 SFDVKD.

This chain connects TRBV7-9 to TRBJ1-2; a possible D gene is TRBD1 (5 bases). Trimming took off 1 base at V and 4 bases at J, with 13 bases between the two ends. Germline V gives CDR1 SEHNR, CDR2 FQNEAQ (reference sequence). This CDR3 comprises 15 residues. CDR3 sequence reads: CASSLVVTVLYGYTF. CDR3 nucleotide sequence: TGTGCCAGCAGCTTAGTTGTGACAGTCCTCTATGGCTACACCTTC. The whole variable domain, filled in from reference TRBV7-9 and TRBJ1-2, reads DTGVSQNPRHKITKRGQNVTFRCDPISEHNRLYWYRQTLGQGPEFLTYFQNEAQLEKSRLLSDRFSAERPKGSFSTLEIQRTEQGDSAMYLCASSLVVTVLYGYTFGSGTRLTVV.

The chain couples TRBV7-9 to TRBJ1-1; the D gene is possibly TRBD1 (5 bases). The CDR3 runs 16 residues. V was trimmed by 5 bases and J by 1 base, leaving 17 bases between them. Germline CDR1 is SEHNR and CDR2 is FQNEAQ (reference sequence). CDR3 in amino acids: CASSPQPAGKNTEAFF. The CDR3 DNA follows: TGTGCCAGCAGCCCACAGCCGGCAGGGAAGAACACTGAAGCTTTCTTT.

This chain connects TRBV13 to TRBJ2-5, with 13 bases identical to TRBD2. Trimming cost V 5 bases and J 3 bases; bases outside gene matches: 6. Germline V gives CDR1 PRHDT, CDR2 FYEKMQ (reference sequence). This CDR3 is built from 16 residues. The CDR3 nucleotides read TGTGCCAGCAGCCCCAGGACTAGCGGGGGAGAAGAGACCCAGTACTTC. Translation gives CASSPRTSGGEETQYF.

The chain uses TRBV10-2 and TRBJ1-5; D gene ambiguous. The length of the CDR3 is 13 residues. V was trimmed by 8 bases and J by 4 bases, leaving 12 bases between them. CDR1 is WSHSY, CDR2 SAAADI, per germline. The CDR3 DNA follows: TGCGCCAGCTCCATACACGAAAATCAGCCCCAGCATTTT. Its translation: CASSIHENQPQHF.

The chain employs TRBV6-5 and TRBJ2-5; no definite D call. The CDR3 extends over 14 amino acids. The ends were cut back, 3 bases at V and 0 bases at J, with 8 bases in the middle. Per the germline V gene, CDR1 is MNHEY and CDR2 is SVGAGI. CDR3 coding DNA: TGTGCCAGCAGTTATACGGTAGACCAAGAGACCCAGTACTTC. Its protein is CASSYTVDQETQYF.

This chain links TRBV5-1 with TRBJ2-3; TRBD2 is a possible D gene (6 bases). CDR1 is SGHRS, CDR2 YFSETQ, per germline. The length of the CDR3 is 15 residues. Trimming stripped 4 bases from V and 4 bases from J, with 16 bases between. The CDR3 loop reads CASSEGLPESDTQYF. In DNA form, the CDR3 reads TGCGCCAGCAGCGAGGGACTTCCCGAGTCAGATACGCAGTATTTT.

The rearrangement uses TRBV2 and TRBJ1-5, with a tentative D call TRBD1 (5 bases). The CDR3 has 13 amino acids. CDR1 and CDR2 (germline): SNHLY, FYNNEI. V gave up 4 bases and J gave up 4 bases, with 8 bases separating them. The chain's CDR3 is CASSARVNQPQHF. The CDR3 region has the DNA TGTGCCAGCAGTGCCAGGGTAAATCAGCCCCAGCATTTT.

The CDR3 region has the DNA TGTGCCATCAGCGCCGGGACTAGCGGGGGGTGGTACAATGAGCAGTTCTTC. It yields the protein CAISAGTSGGWYNEQFF. The J gene is TRBJ2-1, the V gene TRBV10-3, with TRBD2 matching 15 bases. The germline V gene has CDR1 ENHRY and CDR2 SYGVKD. Losses at the gene ends were 6 bases for V and 4 bases for J; bases not matched to a gene: 7. The CDR3 is 17 residues long.

The V gene is TRBV5-1, the J gene TRBJ2-2; the D gene is possibly TRBD2 (6 bases). CDR1 SGHRS and CDR2 YFSETQ come from the germline V gene. CDR3 length: 15 amino acids. V lost 0 bases and J 4 bases, leaving 10 bases between the germline ends. The CDR3 nucleotides read TGCGCCAGCAGCTTGGAACTAGCCGGCACCGGGGAGCTGTTTTTT. Amino acid sequence: CASSLELAGTGELFF.

This clone is a singleton in its sample. V usage is TRBV5-4 and J usage is TRBJ1-6; D gene unclear. The length of the CDR3 is 13 residues. The V and J ends lost 6 bases and 7 bases respectively, with 11 bases between them. The V gene's germline CDR1 is SGHNT and CDR2 YYREEE (reference sequence). Written as DNA, the CDR3 is TGTGCCAGCACCCTCGGAGAGAATTCACCCCTCCACTTT. It yields the protein CASTLGENSPLHF.

The CDR3 sequence is CASSPGAGNEQFF. CDR3 bases: TGTGCCAGCTCACCGGGAGCGGGGAATGAGCAGTTCTTC. The rearrangement joins TRBV18 to TRBJ2-1, with 7 bases lining up with TRBD2. V was clipped by 3 bases and J by 7 bases; unmatched bases: 3. This CDR3 region has 13 residues. The germline gives CDR1 KGHSH, CDR2 LQKENI.

The table lists this clone with a count of one. The CDR3, as DNA: TGTGCCAGCAGCTTACGGGATAGGGGGTATGTGGCTTCTGAAGCTTTCTTT. It translates to CASSLRDRGYVASEAFF. The genes are TRBV7-8 and TRBJ1-1, with D tentatively TRBD1 (6 bases). Looked up from germline, CDR1 is SGHVS and CDR2 is FQNEAQ. Trimming removed 2 bases at V and 6 bases at J, with 22 bases between. There are 17 residues in the CDR3.

As concerns this clone: An end of the junction differs from the germline gene, which may be a read error. The V call is TRBV6-1, the J call TRBJ1-2; TRBD1 agrees at 7 bases. Germline CDR1 and CDR2: MNHNS and SASEGT. This CDR3 comprises 15 residues. This CDR3 is CASREGTAANYGYTF. The CDR3, as DNA: TGTGCCAGCAGAGAAGGGACAGCAGCTAACTATGGCTACACCTTC.

This clone showed up just once. The chain joins TRBV28 to TRBJ2-2; TRBD2 agrees at 7 bases. The germline CDR1 and CDR2 sequences are MDHEN and SYDVKM. The CDR3 extends over 15 amino acids. V was clipped by 5 bases and J by 5 bases; unmatched bases: 8. The CDR3 sequence: CASSRGEFSTGELFF. DNA for the CDR3: TGTGCCAGCAGTCGGGGGGAGTTTTCTACCGGGGAGCTGTTTTTT. Filled out from reference TRBV28 and TRBJ2-2, the complete variable domain reads DVKVTQSSRYLVKRTGEKVFLECVQDMDHENMFWYRQDPGLGLRLIYFSYDVKMKEKGDIPEGYSVSREKKERFSLILESASTNQTSMYLCASSRGEFSTGELFFGEGSRLTVL.

This chain links TRBV5-6 with TRBJ2-5; a possible D gene is TRBD2 (6 bases). The CDR3 length is 14 residues. Trimming stripped 2 bases from V and 4 bases from J, with 12 bases between. Germline lookup yields CDR1 SGHDT and CDR2 YYEEEE. This CDR3 is CASSFSGGSETQYF. CDR3 coding DNA: TGTGCCAGCAGCTTTAGTGGGGGGTCAGAGACCCAGTACTTC.

CDR3 protein: CASSLLSGGASTDTQYF. As DNA, the CDR3 is TGTGCCAGCAGCTTACTGAGCGGGGGGGCTAGCACAGATACGCAGTATTTT. V gene TRBV11-2 combines with J gene TRBJ2-3; TRBD2 aligns across 10 bases. Germline lookup yields CDR1 SGHAT and CDR2 FQNNGV. The junction had 5 bases not matched to a gene; V was cut back by 2 bases and J by 0 bases. This CDR3 has 17 amino acids. The whole variable domain, filled in from reference TRBV11-2 and TRBJ2-3, reads EAGVAQSPRYKIIEKRQSVAFWCNPISGHATLYWYQQILGQGPKLLIQFQNNGVVDDSQLPKDRFSAERLKGVDSTLKIQPAKLEDSAVYLCASSLLSGGASTDTQYFGPGTRLTVL.